One and the same sample provided the 14 T cell receptor beta chains below, sequenced in a study of blood T cell repertoires in COVID-19. Clones were sequenced by immunoSEQ multiplex PCR, and TCRdb holds only the in-frame ones, with some missing. The sample shows tens of thousands of clones, approximately 84% of them seen only once. The sample comprised peripheral blood. These receptor sequences come from a man aged 65-85 years with acute or convalescent COVID-19.

The chain is built from TRBV10-3 and TRBJ2-1, with 7 nucleotides matching TRBD1. The CDR3 runs to 15 residues. J was trimmed by 2 bases and V by 7 bases; bases with no gene match: 8. Germline V gene lookup returns CDR1 ENHRY and CDR2 SYGVKD. The CDR3 DNA follows: TGTGCCATCAAAGGGGGCAGTACGACCTACAATGAGCAGTTCTTC. Translation: CAIKGGSTTYNEQFF.

The rearrangement uses TRBV5-4 and TRBJ2-1, with 12 bases identical to TRBD2. This CDR3 is built from 15 residues. Germline assignment: CDR1 SGHNT and CDR2 YYREEE (reference sequence). V trimming: 4 bases; J trimming: 4 bases; junction bases outside the gene matches: 3. The CDR3 spells CASSPGLAGYNEQFF. For the CDR3, the DNA is TGTGCCAGCAGCCCTGGACTAGCGGGATACAATGAGCAGTTCTTC.

The chain couples TRBV13 to TRBJ2-5, with a tentative D call TRBD1 (6 bases). Trimming took off 5 bases at V and 5 bases at J, with 18 bases between the two ends. Germline assignment: CDR1 PRHDT and CDR2 FYEKMQ (reference sequence). The CDR3 has 15 amino acids. The CDR3 here is CASSPQGTRVETQYF. CDR3 DNA: TGTGCCAGCAGCCCACAGGGTACCAGAGTGGAGACCCAGTACTTC.

The chain uses TRBV9 and TRBJ2-1, with 8 bases identical to TRBD2. Trimming removed 0 bases from V and 7 bases from J; junction bases left unmatched: 12. CDR3 size: 17 residues. Germline V lookup: CDR1 SGDLS, CDR2 YYNGEE. The CDR3 loop reads CASSVGGGAGGRNEQFF. The CDR3 coding sequence is TGTGCCAGCAGCGTAGGTGGTGGGGCGGGGGGAAGGAATGAGCAGTTCTTC.

This chain joins TRBV4-3 and TRBJ1-5; 7 nucleotides line up with TRBD1. This CDR3 has 16 amino acids. Trimming cost V 0 bases and J 6 bases; bases outside gene matches: 8. Germline V gene data show CDR1 as LGHNA and CDR2 as YSLEER. The CDR3 loop is CASSQDSDRVPQPQHF. For the CDR3, the DNA is TGCGCCAGCAGCCAAGATAGTGACAGGGTACCTCAGCCCCAGCATTTT.

The count of this clone is one. The chain combines TRBV6-5 with TRBJ1-2, with D perhaps TRBD1 (5 bases). Germline V gene data show CDR1 as MNHEY and CDR2 as SVGAGI. The length of the CDR3 is 13 residues. V lost 7 bases and J lost 8, with 17 bases in between. The CDR3 is CASTPQGQFGYTF. Here the CDR3 DNA reads TGTGCCAGCACCCCCCAGGGCCAGTTCGGCTACACCTTC.

The chain is built from TRBV14 and TRBJ2-3, with no clear D. V was cut by 2 bases and J by 14 bases, with 11 bases left in between. Germline loops: CDR1 SGHDN, CDR2 FVKESK. CDR3 length equals 11 residues. The CDR3 DNA reads as TGTGCCAGCAGCCAAAGTGCGGTAACGTATTTT. Its protein product is CASSQSAVTYF. The variable domain in full, completed from reference TRBV14 and TRBJ2-3, reads EAGVTQFPSHSVIEKGQTVTLRCDPISGHDNLYWYRRVMGKEIKFLLHFVKESKQDESGMPNNRFLAERTGGTYSTLKVQPAELEDSGVYFCASSQSAVTYFGPGTRLTVL.

The chain employs TRBV3-1 (or the pseudogene TRBV3-2) and TRBJ2-2; TRBD2 matches 10 bases. The trim removed 6 bases at V and 7 bases at J, leaving 11 bases unmatched. The CDR3 length is 16 residues. Germline CDR1 is LGHDT and CDR2 is YNNKEL (reference sequence). Here the CDR3 reads CASRRQAGGRGGELFF. The DNA of the CDR3 is TGTGCCAGCAGACGTCAAGCGGGGGGGCGTGGCGGGGAGCTGTTTTTT.

The V call is TRBV19, the J call TRBJ2-1; D is possibly TRBD1 (5 bases). CDR3 length equals 16 residues. The germline V and J ends were trimmed by 5 bases and 7 bases, with 21 bases remaining between them. Per germline, CDR1 LNHDA and CDR2 SQIVND (reference sequence). As DNA, the CDR3 is TGTGCCAGTAGTGCCAGACGAGACAGCCTGGGGAATGAGCAGTTCTTC. Its translation is CASSARRDSLGNEQFF.

The sample holds a few counts of this clone. The rearrangement joins TRBV6-2 or TRBV6-3 to TRBJ1-1, with 10 bases that match TRBD1. This CDR3 region has 18 residues. The junction had 16 bases not matched to a gene; V was cut back by 2 bases and J by 7 bases. Germline values: CDR1 MNHEY, CDR2 SVGEGT. The CDR3 DNA is TGTGCCAGCAGTTACGGGGGACAGGGGCGGTCGTTGCCGGGTGAAGCTTTCTTT. The encoded protein is CASSYGGQGRSLPGEAFF.

This clone turned up a few times. One end of the junction fails to match germline, which may point to a read error. CDR3 residues: CASSSGSSSYNEQFF. The CDR3 nucleotides read TGTGCTAGCAGCTCCGGTTCAAGCTCCTACAATGAGCAGTTCTTC. The chain couples TRBV7-7 to TRBJ2-1; D unresolved. The CDR3 spans 15 residues. Germline V gene sequence: CDR1 SSHAT, CDR2 FNYEAQ (reference sequence).

V is TRBV7-3 and J is TRBJ2-2; TRBD1 agrees at 10 bases. V was clipped by 7 bases and J by 5 bases; unmatched bases: 4. Germline CDR1 and CDR2: SGHTA and FQGTGA. The CDR3 has 14 residues. Here the CDR3 DNA reads TGTGCCAGCACCGGACAGGGGGTAACCGGGGAGCTGTTTTTT. Translated: CASTGQGVTGELFF.

The chain has TRBV3-1 (or the pseudogene TRBV3-2) and TRBJ2-7; no reliable D call. The germline gives CDR1 LGHDT, CDR2 YNNKEL (reference sequence). V shed 0 bases and J shed 0 bases, with 12 bases lying between them. The CDR3 runs 16 residues. CDR3 DNA: TGTGCCAGCAGCCAAGATCTTAGCCAGAGCTCCTACGAGCAGTACTTC. Amino acid sequence: CASSQDLSQSSYEQYF.

V gene TRBV10-3 combines with J gene TRBJ2-6; TRBD1 is a possible D gene (5 bases). The V gene lost 5 bases and the J gene lost 4 bases, with 12 bases spanning the gap. The germline CDR1 and CDR2 sequences are ENHRY and SYGVKD. The length of the CDR3 is 15 residues. CDR3 DNA: TGTGCCATCAGTAACAGGAGATCCGGGGCCAACGTCCTGACTTTC. Translation: CAISNRRSGANVLTF.